The sequence of this T cell receptor beta chain was determined in a study of T cell responses to AZD1222 COVID-19 vaccine (dated by TCRdb to about 2021). For context, the study as a whole: A total of approximately 230 trial participants underwent TCR sequencing, of whom roughly 210 received two doses of AZD1222 and roughly 25 received two doses of the MenACWY control vaccine. Trial participants were enrolled by age into subgroups of 18-55, 56-69 and 70-plus years, and around 140, 26 and 57 TCR-sequenced participants, respectively, were included in these subgroups. Broader findings and caveats from the paper: Conclusions about previously exposed vaccinees were limited because only six AZD1222 recipients were SARS-CoV-2 seropositive at baseline. CD4 TCRs associated with the vaccine covered the entire spike protein, and the dominant responses were in regions 160-218 and 743-854. Participants were mostly white British and included more females than males, and it was suggested by the authors that clonal diversity may have been underestimated. In the small 56-69-year group, the increase in depth fell short of significance, most likely because of low power. Reportedly, close to half of the unique spike-specific TCRs recognized epitopes lying outside the regions that are mutated in the B.1.351 and B.1.1.7 variants. A significant rise in spike-specific TCR breadth and depth was observed after two AZD1222 doses relative to day 0 and relative to MenACWY recipients. No day 14 peak-response samples were available, so repertoires were characterized only after the peak T cell response.

The CDR3 regions of human TCRbeta chains were analyzed by immunosequencing. Per the original workflow: TCRs in the repertoires were compared against a reference library of SARS-CoV-2-specific TCRs that had been generated with the MIRA antigen-specificity platform. Breadth was defined as the fraction of unique TCRs that were SARS-CoV-2-associated. Depth was defined as the fraction of total T cells that were SARS-CoV-2-associated. Each spike-specific TCR was assigned to its reactive spike region and to a CD4 or CD8 class using the MIRA data. Log10-transformed breadth and depth values were compared by one-way ANOVA with Sidak's multiple comparisons tests. Here the immuneACCESS table is served through TCRdb, limited to in-frame sequences with V and J called. Missing clones are a known gap in these copies; in checked studies unresolved V genes cover under half, and the rest lacks a known reason. Clonal size and the V and J genes are those of that table, whereas D and trimming came from the DNA. In this sample the table shows about 110,000 clones, roughly 90% of which occur a single time. The ten most abundant clones make up roughly 2.5% of the sample.

The label giving this sample's time point can be read as: about 28 days (+/-7) after the second vaccine dose. Because spike-specific TCR depth and breadth did not differ between the two schedules, AZD1222 recipients who got a second dose at roughly 4 weeks were pooled with those who got a second dose at roughly 12 weeks. Samples from vaccinated people were obtained from the UK trials COV001 and COV002, which included a single-blind randomized controlled phase 2/3 trial of AZD1222 (ChAdOx1 nCoV-19) in healthy adults. For TCRbeta chain sequencing, PBMC samples were collected from trial participants at day 0 and at day 28 after the second dose. On this clone: The specificity of this receptor is unknown. No base-level quality is on record; no much larger clone is a single base apart.

The sample consisted of peripheral blood, taken 28 days after the second AZD1222 dose. The TCR comes from an adult who received the AZD1222 COVID-19 vaccine.

The bases are TGTGCCATATACGATAAGAACACTGAAGCTTTCTTT. It codes for CAIYDKNTEAFF. Here the chain combines TRBV10-3 and TRBJ1-1; no D gene call is confident. CDR1 and CDR2 (ENHRY, SYGVKD) derive from the germline V gene. V is cut by 9 bases and J by 1 base, and the space between the germline ends is 9 bases. The CDR3 has 12 amino acids, counting the end cysteine and phenylalanine. The entry retains the CDR3 DNA only, 36 bases that are in frame from base 1.